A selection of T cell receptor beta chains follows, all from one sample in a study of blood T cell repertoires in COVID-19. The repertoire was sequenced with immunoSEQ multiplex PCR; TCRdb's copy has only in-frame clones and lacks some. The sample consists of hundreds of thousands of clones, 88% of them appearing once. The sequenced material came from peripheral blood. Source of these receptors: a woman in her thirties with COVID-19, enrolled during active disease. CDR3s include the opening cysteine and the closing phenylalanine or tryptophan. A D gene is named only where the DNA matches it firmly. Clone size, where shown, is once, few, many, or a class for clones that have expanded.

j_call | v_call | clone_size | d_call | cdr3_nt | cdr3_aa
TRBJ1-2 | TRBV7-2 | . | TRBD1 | TGTGCCAGCAGCCCAACAGGGGGCATTGGCTATGGCTACACCTTC | CASSPTGGIGYGYTF
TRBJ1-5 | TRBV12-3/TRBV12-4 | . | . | TGTGCCAGCAGTTCCAGGAGGTGGCAGCCCCAGCATTTT | CASSSRRWQPQHF
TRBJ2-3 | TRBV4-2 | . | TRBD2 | TGTGCCAGCAGCCAAGGGTCGGGACTAGCGGGGGCTAGCACAGATACGCAGTATTTT | CASSQGSGLAGASTDTQYF
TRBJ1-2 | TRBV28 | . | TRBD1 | TGTGCCAGCAGTTTATCCCAGGGGGATGGCTACACCTTC | CASSLSQGDGYTF
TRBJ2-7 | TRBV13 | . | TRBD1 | TGTGCCAGCAGCTTTGACAGGGTCGCCTACGAGCAGTACTTC | CASSFDRVAYEQYF
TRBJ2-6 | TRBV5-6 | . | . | TGTGCCAGCACTGGGCAGATTGAGGGAGGGGCCAACGTCCTGACTTTC | CASTGQIEGGANVLTF
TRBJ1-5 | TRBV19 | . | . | TGTGCCAGTAGTATAGATCGGAGTGATTATCAGCCCCAGCATTTT | CASSIDRSDYQPQHF
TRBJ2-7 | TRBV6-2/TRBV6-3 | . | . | TGTGCCAGCAGTTACGGACAGTCCTACGAGCAGTACTTC | CASSYGQSYEQYF
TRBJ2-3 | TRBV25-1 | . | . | TGTGCCAGCAGTGAATTCTCCGGACAGCTCTTCGCAGATACGCAGTATTTT | CASSEFSGQLFADTQYF
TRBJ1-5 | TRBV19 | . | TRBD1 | TGTGCCAGTAGTAGGTACCCCGGGACAGGGGCCGGTCGCAGCAATCAGCCCCAGCATTTT | CASSRYPGTGAGRSNQPQHF
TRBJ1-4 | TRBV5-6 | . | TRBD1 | TGTGCCAGCAGCTTGGGGTACAGGGGGCAGTCTAATGAAAAACTGTTTTTT | CASSLGYRGQSNEKLFF
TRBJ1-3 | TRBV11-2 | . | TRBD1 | TGTGCCAGCAGCTTTGCTCCCGGGACAGGGGGCGAGGGAAACACCATATATTTT | CASSFAPGTGGEGNTIYF
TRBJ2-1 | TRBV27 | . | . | TGTGCCAGCAGTATCTTACCACCTACAGGGCCCCATGAGCAGTTCTTC | CASSILPPTGPHEQFF
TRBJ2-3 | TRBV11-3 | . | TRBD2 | TGTGCCAGCAGCCCGTTTGGGGGGGTTTTCACAGATACGCAGTATTTT | CASSPFGGVFTDTQYF
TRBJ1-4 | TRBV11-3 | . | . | TGTGCCAGCAGATCGGGGGGTGCAACTAATGAAAAACTGTTTTTT | CASRSGGATNEKLFF
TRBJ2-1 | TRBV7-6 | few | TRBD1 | TGTGCCAGCAGCTTAGCCCGCCACAGGGGGCCGGGGAGCGAGCAGTTCTTC | CASSLARHRGPGSEQFF
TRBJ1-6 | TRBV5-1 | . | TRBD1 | TGCGCCAGCAGCTTGGAGACAGGGCAAAATAATTCACCCCTCCACTTT | CASSLETGQNNSPLHF
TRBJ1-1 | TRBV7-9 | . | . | TGTGCCAGCAGTTTTAGCGCGAACACTGAAGCTTTCTTT | CASSFSANTEAFF
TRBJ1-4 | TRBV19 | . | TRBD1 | TGTGCCAGTAGAAACACAGGGGGGCTCGGGAAACTGTTTTTT | CASRNTGGLGKLFF
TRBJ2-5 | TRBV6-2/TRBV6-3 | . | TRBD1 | TGTGCCAGCAGTCCCGGGACAGGGGATCAAGAGACCCAGTACTTC | CASSPGTGDQETQYF
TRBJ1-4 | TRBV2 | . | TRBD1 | TGTGCCAGCAGGCAGGGGGCTAGAGGGGAAAAACTGTTTTTT | CASRQGARGEKLFF
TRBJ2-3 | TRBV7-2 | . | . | TGTGCCAGCAGCGATAGCGGTACAGATACGCAGTATTTT | CASSDSGTDTQYF
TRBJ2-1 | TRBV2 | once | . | TGTGCCAGCGGCTGGGAGGGGGGCAATGAGCAGTTCTTC | CASGWEGGNEQFF
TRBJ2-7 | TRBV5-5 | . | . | TGTGCCAGCAGTGGGGCATGGGGCCATCGCTCCTACGAGCAGTACTTC | CASSGAWGHRSYEQYF
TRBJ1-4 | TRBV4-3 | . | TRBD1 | TGCGCCAGCAGCCAAGACCAACCTAGACAGGGTATTTGGGAAAAACTGTTTTTT | CASSQDQPRQGIWEKLFF
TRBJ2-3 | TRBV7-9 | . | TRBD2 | TGTGCCAGCAGCGCCGCCGCTAGCGGGGGCACAGATACGCAGTATTTT | CASSAAASGGTDTQYF
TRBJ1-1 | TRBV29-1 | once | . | TGCAGCGTTCAGACAGGCGTCCGAGACACTGAAGCTTTCTTT | CSVQTGVRDTEAFF
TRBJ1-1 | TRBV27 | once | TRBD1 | TGTGCCAGCAGTCCGTTGGACAGGGTGTTTGCATTGGACACTGAAGCTTTCTTT | CASSPLDRVFALDTEAFF
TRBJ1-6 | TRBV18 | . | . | TGTGCCAGCTCACCTCGCTCCTATAATTCACCCCTCCACTTT | CASSPRSYNSPLHF
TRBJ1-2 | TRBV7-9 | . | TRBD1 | TGTGCCAGCAGCTTAGGCGACAGGGTGCTTGGCTACACCTTC | CASSLGDRVLGYTF
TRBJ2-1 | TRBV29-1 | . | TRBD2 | TGCAGCGCTGGGAGCGGGGGGCTGTCAAACCATGAGCAGTTCTTC | CSAGSGGLSNHEQFF
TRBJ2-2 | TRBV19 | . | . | TGTGCCTCAAAACAACAGGGTACCGGGGAGCTGTTTTTT | CASKQQGTGELFF
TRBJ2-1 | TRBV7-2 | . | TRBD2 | TGTGCCAGCGTACCCCCTAGCGGGGTGAATGAGCAGTTCTTC | CASVPPSGVNEQFF
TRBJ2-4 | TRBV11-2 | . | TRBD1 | TGTGCCAGCAGCCTAGACAGGGTCGGAAACATTCAGTACTTC | CASSLDRVGNIQYF
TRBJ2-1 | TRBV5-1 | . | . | TGCGCCAGCAGCTTGACGGGAGAGAGTGAGCAGTTCTTC | CASSLTGESEQFF
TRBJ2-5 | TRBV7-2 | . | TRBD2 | TGTGCCAGCAGGACTTCGGGAGGACGGGGGGAGACCCAGTACTTC | CASRTSGGRGETQYF